The 24 T cell receptor beta chains given below trace back to one sample, sequenced in a study of CD8+ T cells in alopecia areata. Treatment given: oral pan-JAK inhibitor, 5-10 mg twice daily. Extracted from the samples, RNA was reverse transcribed into cDNA to serve as the sequencing template. The protocol was immunoSEQ multiplex PCR, while the TCRdb copy is restricted to in-frame clones and leaves out a portion. In the table there are 100,000 to 150,000 clones, about 59% of which are singletons. The sequences come from CD4+ T cells sorted from blood, collected at week 4, from a patient treated with tofacitinib. All receptors derive from a human donor with alopecia areata.

This clone was seen a few times. V is TRBV6-6 and J is TRBJ2-6; D unresolved. Between the trimmed V and J ends, which lost 5 bases and 0 bases, there was a span of 5 bases. The CDR3 runs to 14 residues. CDR1 is MNHNY, CDR2 SVGAGI, per germline (reference sequence). Here the CDR3 reads CASSVFSGANVLTF. The CDR3 bases are TGTGCCAGCAGTGTGTTCTCTGGGGCCAACGTCCTGACTTTC.

The CDR3 loop is CASSEVMTGTSHGYTF. In nucleotides, the CDR3 is TGTGCCAGCAGTGAAGTGATGACAGGGACATCGCATGGCTACACCTTC. This sequence joins TRBV2 and TRBJ1-2, with 7 bases matching TRBD1. Germline CDR1 SNHLY, CDR2 FYNNEI. J was trimmed by 6 bases and V by 1 base; bases with no gene match: 11. This CDR3 is 16 amino acids long. The full variable domain, in which reference TRBV2 and TRBJ1-2 provide the parts outside the CDR3, is EPEVTQTPSHQVTQMGQEVILRCVPISNHLYFYWYRQILGQKVEFLVSFYNNEISEKSEIFDDQFSVERPDGSNFTLKIRSTKLEDSAMYFCASSEVMTGTSHGYTFGSGTRLTVV.

The V call is TRBV5-1, the J call TRBJ2-2, with TRBD1 identical over 7 bases. CDR3 length: 18 amino acids. Trimming removed 0 bases from V and 0 bases from J; junction bases left unmatched: 8. Germline V gene data show CDR1 as SGHRS and CDR2 as YFSETQ. The CDR3 loop reads CASSLGGQRFANTGELFF. The CDR3 DNA sequence: TGCGCCAGCAGCTTGGGGGGACAGAGATTCGCGAACACCGGGGAGCTGTTTTTT.

Only a few counts were recorded for this clone. J is TRBJ2-5 and V is TRBV27; 8 bases are a match to TRBD1. This CDR3 spans 14 amino acids. V dropped 4 bases and J dropped 5; count of bases not matched to a gene: 6. The V gene's germline CDR1 is MNHEY and CDR2 SMNVEV (reference sequence). This chain's CDR3 is CASSSSTGAETQYF. In nucleotides, the CDR3 is TGTGCCAGCAGTTCGTCGACAGGGGCGGAGACCCAGTACTTC.

The chain joins TRBV5-6 to TRBJ1-6; 7 positions agree with TRBD1. This CDR3 comprises 14 residues. The trim removed 2 bases at V and 7 bases at J, leaving 3 bases unmatched. Germline CDR1 reads SGHDT; CDR2 reads YYEEEE. The CDR3 loop reads CASSFRDSNSPLHF. The DNA for the CDR3 is TGTGCCAGCAGCTTCCGGGACAGCAATTCACCCCTCCACTTT.

J is TRBJ2-7 and V is TRBV28; D is tentatively TRBD1 or TRBD2 (6 bases each). Germline V gives CDR1 MDHEN, CDR2 SYDVKM. The V end lost 5 bases, the J end lost 5 bases, and 16 bases lay between the germline ends. This CDR3 spans 14 amino acids. CDR3 residues: CASSLGGIGDEQYF. The DNA for the CDR3 is TGTGCCAGCAGTCTAGGGGGGATCGGCGACGAGCAGTACTTC.

The V call is TRBV29-1, the J call TRBJ1-2; 8 nucleotides match TRBD1. The CDR3 totals 14 residues. J lost 5 bases, V lost 4 bases, and 9 bases had no gene match. The germline gives CDR1 SQVTM, CDR2 ANQGSEA. CDR3 nucleotides: TGCAGCGTTGGGAAGACAGGGGTCAGGTATGGCTACACCTTC. This codes for CSVGKTGVRYGYTF.

The sample holds a few counts of this clone. The chain links TRBV19 to TRBJ2-3, with 10 bases that match TRBD2. There are 16 residues in the CDR3. V trimming: 6 bases; J trimming: 0 bases; junction bases outside the gene matches: 6. From germline, CDR1 is LNHDA and CDR2 SQIVND (reference sequence). CDR3 in amino acids: CASRPTSGVSTDTQYF. The CDR3 region has the DNA TGTGCCAGTAGACCAACTAGCGGGGTTAGCACAGATACGCAGTATTTT.

This chain links TRBV7-2 with TRBJ1-1; no firm D call. Germline lookup yields CDR1 SGHTA and CDR2 FQGNSA. The length of the CDR3 is 12 residues. V lost 0 bases and J lost 5, with 4 bases in between. CDR3 in DNA: TGTGCCAGCAGCTTAGCGGTGACTGAAGCTTTCTTT. It specifies CASSLAVTEAFF.

The J gene is TRBJ2-7, the V gene TRBV7-2, with TRBD1 as a possible D gene (6 bases). V was shortened by 7 bases and J by 4 bases, with 11 bases between the two germline ends. The CDR3 sequence is 12 residues long. Germline CDR1 is SGHTA and CDR2 is FQGNSA. The DNA of the CDR3 is TGTGCCAGCACCCCGGACAGATACGAGCAGTACTTC. Translating gives CASTPDRYEQYF.

This clone occurred once. The chain carries TRBV15 and TRBJ1-2; D is ambiguous. The CDR3 is made up of 13 amino acids. The V gene lost 0 bases and the J gene lost 3 bases, with 5 bases spanning the gap. Per the germline V gene, CDR1 is LNHNV and CDR2 is YYDKDF (reference sequence). The CDR3 nucleotides are TGTGCCACCAGCAGAGATAGGGACTATGGCTACACCTTC. This codes for CATSRDRDYGYTF. Supplemented by reference TRBV15 and TRBJ1-2, the full variable domain reads DAMVIQNPRYQVTQFGKPVTLSCSQTLNHNVMYWYQQKSSQAPKLLFHYYDKDFNNEADTPDNFQSRRPNTSFCFLDIRSPGLGDTAMYLCATSRDRDYGYTFGSGTRLTVV.

The chain is built from TRBV7-2 and TRBJ2-7, with 9 bases fitting TRBD1. J was trimmed by 1 base and V by 5 bases; bases with no gene match: 6. Germline V CDR1 and CDR2: SGHTA, FQGNSA. The CDR3 totals 15 residues. DNA of the CDR3: TGTGCCAGCAGCCCGGGACAGGGTCTGTCCTACGAGCAGTACTTC. It yields the protein CASSPGQGLSYEQYF.

The V and J genes are TRBV7-3 and TRBJ2-1; TRBD1 might be the D (6 bases). The CDR3 is made up of 15 amino acids. Deletions cut 2 bases from V and 0 bases from J, with 8 bases between. Germline-derived CDR1 and CDR2 are SGHTA and FQGTGA. The CDR3 loop is CASSLQGSSYNEQFF. In nucleotides, the CDR3 is TGTGCCAGCAGCTTACAGGGGAGCTCCTACAATGAGCAGTTCTTC.

The chain joins TRBV5-6 to TRBJ2-7; 8 nucleotides match TRBD1. The germline gives CDR1 SGHDT, CDR2 YYEEEE. The CDR3 sequence is 12 residues long. Germline trimming cut 4 bases from V and 6 bases from J; bases unmatched to any gene: 3. The CDR3 protein is CASSRTGREQYF. Written as DNA, the CDR3 is TGTGCCAGCAGCCGGACAGGGCGCGAGCAGTACTTC. The full variable domain, completed using reference TRBV5-6 and TRBJ2-7, is DAGVTQSPTHLIKTRGQQVTLRCSPKSGHDTVSWYQQALGQGPQFIFQYYEEEERQRGNFPDRFSGHQFPNYSSELNVNALLLGDSALYLCASSRTGREQYFGPGTRLTVT.

The chain combines TRBV27 with TRBJ2-1; 9 bases fit TRBD2. This CDR3 spans 19 amino acids. Germline trimming cut 1 base from V and 6 bases from J; bases unmatched to any gene: 16. The V gene's germline CDR1 is MNHEY and CDR2 SMNVEV (reference sequence). The CDR3 coding sequence is TGTGCCAGCAGTTTATTTTCAATCGTAGGCGGGAGGGCCGGCAATGAGCAGTTCTTC. Residues: CASSLFSIVGGRAGNEQFF.

The chain uses TRBV4-3 and TRBJ2-7; D is ambiguous. The CDR3 covers 16 residues. Germline V gene lookup returns CDR1 LGHNA and CDR2 YSLEER. The V gene lost 0 bases and the J gene lost 4 bases, with 16 bases spanning the gap. The CDR3 coding sequence is TGCGCCAGCAGCCAAGATAAGGTAGCTACCCTTTACGAGCAGTACTTC. It translates to CASSQDKVATLYEQYF.

The chain couples TRBV27 to TRBJ2-1; 9 nucleotides line up with TRBD1. CDR3 size: 15 residues. After removal of 5 bases from V and 5 bases from J, the junction contained 7 bases not matched to a gene. From germline, CDR1 is MNHEY and CDR2 SMNVEV (reference sequence). The CDR3 DNA reads as TGTGCCAGCAGTCGGCCGGGACAGGGCCACAATGAGCAGTTCTTC. Its protein product is CASSRPGQGHNEQFF.

The genes are TRBV4-2 and TRBJ2-7; 11 nucleotides align to TRBD1. The CDR3 extends over 16 amino acids. V lost 3 bases and J lost 4; bases outside the gene matches: 8. Germline CDR1 LGHNA, CDR2 YNFKEQ. In DNA form, the CDR3 reads TGTGCCAGCAGCCATCTAGTGGGACAGGGGGGGTACGAGCAGTACTTC. Its protein is CASSHLVGQGGYEQYF.

This clone showed up just a few times. J is TRBJ1-1 and V is TRBV7-2; tentative D call: TRBD1 (6 bases). V was clipped by 7 bases and J by 0 bases, with 15 bases between them. This CDR3 spans 15 amino acids. Germline CDR1 is SGHTA and CDR2 is FQGNSA. The CDR3 here is CASTPDSSMNTEAFF. CDR3 sequence (DNA): TGTGCCAGCACCCCGGACAGTTCAATGAACACTGAAGCTTTCTTT.

The V and J genes are TRBV6-6 and TRBJ2-7, with a possible D match to TRBD1 (6 bases). The CDR3 contains 13 residues. CDR1 is MNHNY and CDR2 is SVGAGI in the germline V gene (reference sequence). Trimming cost V 8 bases and J 2 bases, with 13 bases left between them. The CDR3 reads CASSSGTTYEQYF. The CDR3, as DNA: TGTGCCAGCTCCTCCGGGACAACCTACGAGCAGTACTTC.

This clone was seen only once. V and J are TRBV4-1 and TRBJ1-4; unclear D gene. Looked up from germline, CDR1 is MGHRA and CDR2 is YSYEKL. The CDR3 covers 14 residues. V lost 1 base and J lost 0, with 3 bases in between. CDR3 bases: TGCGCCAGCAGCCAAGGGCCAACTAATGAAAAACTGTTTTTT. This encodes CASSQGPTNEKLFF.

The sample holds a few counts of this clone. The chain is built from TRBV23-1 and TRBJ2-1; no reliable D call. TRBV23-1 is filed as an ORF, its function uncertain. The CDR3 length is 16 residues. Trimming stripped 0 bases from V and 2 bases from J, with 11 bases between. CDR3 coding DNA: TGCGCCAGCAGTCAATCGCCGTGGGCTCCCTACAATGAGCAGTTCTTC. Residues: CASSQSPWAPYNEQFF.

The chain is built from TRBV4-1 and TRBJ1-5; D gene ambiguous. Germline V gene lookup returns CDR1 MGHRA and CDR2 YSYEKL. This CDR3 region has 15 residues. The ends were cut back, 4 bases at V and 2 bases at J, with 12 bases in the middle. The CDR3 bases are TGCGCCAGCAGCCCCCAGAGGACCGGCAATCAGCCCCAGCATTTT. This encodes CASSPQRTGNQPQHF.

This rearrangement joins TRBV25-1 to TRBJ2-3; 7 bases fit TRBD1. CDR1 MGHDK and CDR2 SYGVNS come from the germline V gene. The CDR3 covers 14 residues. With 5 bases clipped from V and 3 bases from J, the junction kept 5 bases outside the gene matches. The chain's CDR3 is CASSRGPTTDTQYF. CDR3 DNA: TGTGCCAGCAGTAGGGGGCCGACGACAGATACGCAGTATTTT. The entire variable domain, with the rest obtained from reference TRBV25-1 and TRBJ2-3, is as follows: EADIYQTPRYLVIGTGKKITLECSQTMGHDKMYWYQQDPGMELHLIHYSYGVNSTEKGDLSSESTVSRIRTEHFPLTLESARPSHTSQYLCASSRGPTTDTQYFGPGTRLTVL.